The next 18 T cell receptor beta chains were all read from a single sample in a study of beta chain features in type 1 diabetes. The antigens of these receptors remain unknown. Expressed TCRB transcripts were sequenced, since all the RNA that had been isolated was reverse transcribed. Using immunoSEQ multiplex PCR, the repertoire was profiled, and TCRdb retains in-frame clones only, with some absent. The sample has 300,000 to 350,000 clones, approximately 9.9% seen once. Study-wide results and caveats: Shortening that was moderate but significant affected the TCRB CDR3s of Type 1 diabetes patients in all four CD4+ subsets.

Sample: central memory CD4+ T cells from blood. Receptor source: a man aged 25 to 40 with type 1 diabetes.

This clone came up many times. The J gene is TRBJ2-1, the V gene TRBV14; TRBD2 agrees at 12 bases. The CDR3 contains 16 residues. V shed 1 base, J shed 8 bases, and the junction held 6 bases outside the gene matches. The germline CDR1 and CDR2 sequences are SGHDN and FVKESK. The CDR3 bases are TGTGCCAGCAGCCAAGGTCTAGCGGGGGGGCGGCATGAGCAGTTCTTC. Protein: CASSQGLAGGRHEQFF.

This clone was detected a few times. The chain employs TRBV13 and TRBJ1-2; weak D call: TRBD1 (5 bases). The CDR3 covers 15 residues. The V and J ends lost 5 bases and 8 bases respectively, with 21 bases between them. Germline V CDR1 and CDR2: PRHDT, FYEKMQ (reference sequence). CDR3: CASSPGRWQGGGYTF. The CDR3 DNA reads TGTGCCAGCAGCCCAGGTCGGTGGCAGGGCGGAGGCTACACCTTC.

V gene TRBV7-9 combines with J gene TRBJ2-1; either TRBD1 or TRBD2 may supply D (5 bases each). CDR3 length: 14 residues. Trimming left V 5 bases short and J 9 bases short, with 17 bases between. The germline V gene encodes CDR1 SEHNR and CDR2 FQNEAQ (reference sequence). The CDR3 nucleotides read TGTGCCAGCAGCCCCGGGACCGTTTTCTTTGAGCAGTTCTTC. Its protein is CASSPGTVFFEQFF. Looking up the rest from reference TRBV7-9 and TRBJ2-1 gives the full variable domain: DTGVSQNPRHKITKRGQNVTFRCDPISEHNRLYWYRQTLGQGPEFLTYFQNEAQLEKSRLLSDRFSAERPKGSFSTLEIQRTEQGDSAMYLCASSPGTVFFEQFFGPGTRLTVL.

This chain links TRBV28 with TRBJ2-5; possible D gene TRBD1, 6 bases. V lost 8 bases and J lost 3, with 10 bases in between. CDR3 length: 12 amino acids. Germline loops: CDR1 MDHEN, CDR2 SYDVKM. CDR3 nucleotide sequence: TGTGCCAGCGGGACACAGAAAGAGACCCAGTACTTC. It translates to CASGTQKETQYF.

This clone has a handful of counts. V is TRBV23-1 and J is TRBJ1-6, with 10 bases identical to TRBD1. TRBV23-1 is an ORF, and what it does is uncertain. V trimming: 2 bases; J trimming: 9 bases; junction bases outside the gene matches: 16. The CDR3 runs to 19 residues. The CDR3: CASSQRGKDRGPLGSPLHF. For the CDR3, the DNA is TGCGCCAGCAGTCAAAGAGGCAAAGACAGGGGGCCTCTCGGTTCACCCCTCCACTTT.

This clone appeared a few times. The chain links TRBV4-3 to TRBJ2-7; 7 positions match TRBD2. Per germline, CDR1 LGHNA and CDR2 YSLEER. Trimming took 0 bases from V and 2 from J; bases not matched to a gene: 4. This CDR3 is built from 15 residues. CDR3 DNA: TGCGCCAGCAGCCAAGATCTCAGCGGGGCCTACGAGCAGTACTTC. Translating it yields CASSQDLSGAYEQYF.

This clone was seen only a few times. In DNA, the CDR3 is TGTGCCAGCAGCTTGGCTAGCGGGGGTGATACGCAGTATTTT. It codes for CASSLASGGDTQYF. The genes are TRBV5-4 and TRBJ2-3, with 10 bases aligning to TRBD2. Germline trimming cut 0 bases from V and 6 bases from J; bases unmatched to any gene: 1. Germline CDR1 and CDR2: SGHNT and YYREEE (reference sequence). The CDR3 has 14 residues.

This chain uses TRBV2 with TRBJ2-1; TRBD1 aligns across 8 bases. The CDR3 loop spans 14 amino acids. Trimming cost V 2 bases and J 8 bases; bases outside gene matches: 5. The germline V gene has CDR1 SNHLY and CDR2 FYNNEI. The CDR3 sequence is CASSEQGAYDEQFF. The CDR3, as DNA: TGTGCCAGCAGTGAACAGGGGGCGTACGATGAGCAGTTCTTC.

This chain uses TRBV5-1 with TRBJ2-1, with D possibly being TRBD1 or TRBD2 (6 bases each). V was trimmed by 0 bases and J by 7 bases, leaving 14 bases between them. The germline gives CDR1 SGHRS, CDR2 YFSETQ. This CDR3 spans 15 amino acids. The CDR3 bases are TGCGCCAGCAGCTTGGGCGCGCCGGGGGCTAATGAGCAGTTCTTC. This gives the protein CASSLGAPGANEQFF.

This clone was picked up one time. The V gene is TRBV6-5, the J gene TRBJ1-3; no firm D call. Germline V lookup: CDR1 MNHEY, CDR2 SVGAGI. V was cut by 4 bases and J by 0 bases, with 4 bases left in between. CDR3 length equals 13 residues. The DNA for the CDR3 is TGTGCCAGCAGTTTGTACTCTGGAAACACCATATATTTT. Translated, it gives CASSLYSGNTIYF.

This clone was counted ten times or more. The J gene is TRBJ2-1, the V gene TRBV4-3, with D perhaps being TRBD1 or TRBD2 (6 bases each). Germline assignment: CDR1 LGHNA and CDR2 YSLEER. Trimming took off 1 base at V and 9 bases at J, with 13 bases between the two ends. The CDR3 consists of 14 residues. As DNA, the CDR3 is TGCGCCAGCAGCCAAGGCCCGGGGGCAGGTGAGCAGTTCTTC. Amino acids: CASSQGPGAGEQFF.

This clone came up a few times. The chain joins TRBV7-9 to TRBJ1-4; no reliable D call. V dropped 5 bases and J dropped 1 base, with 11 bases sitting between them. This CDR3 has 15 residues. CDR1 SEHNR and CDR2 FQNEAQ come from the germline V gene (reference sequence). CDR3 nucleotides: TGTGCCAGCAGCCCCCCAAAGGGAACTAATGAAAAACTGTTTTTT. Translation gives CASSPPKGTNEKLFF.

This clone has only a few counts. The germline gene is not matched at one end of the junction; a read error may be the cause. Other DNA sequences in the same sample also yield this CDR3. The chain carries TRBV25-1 and TRBJ1-2, with D perhaps matching TRBD1 (5 bases). Germline assignment: CDR1 MGHDK and CDR2 SYGVNS. The CDR3 loop spans 15 amino acids. The CDR3 DNA reads as TGTGCGAGCAGTGAATTCGGGGGGAACAACTATGGCTACACCTTC. This sequence encodes CASSEFGGNNYGYTF.

The chain couples TRBV30 to TRBJ2-1; D gene unclear. The germline V gene has CDR1 GTSNPN and CDR2 SVGIG (reference sequence). V was pared by 2 bases and J by 8 bases, with 4 bases between. The CDR3 is 10 residues long. The CDR3 spells CAWSRYEQFF. The CDR3 DNA reads as TGTGCCTGGAGTCGGTATGAGCAGTTCTTC.

This clone turned up a few times. The chain employs TRBV27 and TRBJ2-7; 9 bases align to TRBD1. The CDR3 is 15 amino acids. Germline CDR1 is MNHEY and CDR2 is SMNVEV (reference sequence). V lost 4 bases, J lost 1 base, and 5 bases stayed unmatched. CDR3 sequence reads: CASSSDRGPSYEQYF. DNA for the CDR3: TGTGCCAGCAGTTCGGACAGGGGTCCTTCCTACGAGCAGTACTTC.

This clone was recorded a few times. The V and J genes are TRBV7-2 and TRBJ1-2, with unresolved D. CDR3 length: 14 amino acids. Germline loops: CDR1 SGHTA, CDR2 FQGNSA. The ends were cut back, 5 bases at V and 3 bases at J, with 13 bases in the middle. CDR3: CASSPSPSDYGYTF. As DNA, the CDR3 is TGTGCCAGCAGCCCAAGCCCTTCGGACTATGGCTACACCTTC.

This chain uses TRBV19 with TRBJ2-4; 8 nucleotides line up with TRBD1. CDR3 length: 12 residues. The germline gives CDR1 LNHDA, CDR2 SQIVND (reference sequence). Trimming removed 8 bases from V and 7 bases from J; junction bases left unmatched: 4. The CDR3 DNA follows: TGTGCCAGTTCCGGGACAGGCAACATTCAGTACTTC. Translating gives CASSGTGNIQYF.

This clone was counted only a few times. The rearrangement joins TRBV6-6 to TRBJ2-7; D is unclear. The CDR3 is 13 amino acids. Germline CDR1 is MNHNY and CDR2 is SVGAGI (reference sequence). Trimming stripped 4 bases from V and 0 bases from J, with 7 bases between. CDR3 coding DNA: TGTGCCAGCAGTTTGCCCTCCTCCTACGAGCAGTACTTC. Translated, it gives CASSLPSSYEQYF.